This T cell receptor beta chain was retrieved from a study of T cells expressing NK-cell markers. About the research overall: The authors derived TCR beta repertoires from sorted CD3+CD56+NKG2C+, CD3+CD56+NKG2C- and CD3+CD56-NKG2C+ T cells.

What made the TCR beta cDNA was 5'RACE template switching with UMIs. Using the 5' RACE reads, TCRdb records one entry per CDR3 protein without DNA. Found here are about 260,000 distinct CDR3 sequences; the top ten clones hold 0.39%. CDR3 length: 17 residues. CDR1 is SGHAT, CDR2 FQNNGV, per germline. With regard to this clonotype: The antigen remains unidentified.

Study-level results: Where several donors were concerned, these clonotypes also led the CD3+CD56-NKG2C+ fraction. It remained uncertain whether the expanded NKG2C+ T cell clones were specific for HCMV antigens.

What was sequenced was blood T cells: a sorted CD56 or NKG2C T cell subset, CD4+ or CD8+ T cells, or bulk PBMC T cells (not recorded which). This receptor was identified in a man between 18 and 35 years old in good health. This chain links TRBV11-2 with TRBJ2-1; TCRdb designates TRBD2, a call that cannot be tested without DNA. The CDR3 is CASSARLADSSYNEQFF.